One and the same sample provided the 9 T cell receptor beta chains below, sequenced in a study of T cell responses to AZD1222 COVID-19 vaccine. Clones were read by immunoSEQ multiplex PCR, and TCRdb kept only the in-frame ones, dropping some. The table has 130,000 to 150,000 clones, approximately 89% seen once. The input for sequencing was peripheral blood, taken 28 days after the second AZD1222 dose. These receptors came from an adult who received the AZD1222 COVID-19 vaccine.

DNA of the CDR3: TGTGCCAGCAGCGGGGGGTCGGCTCAGCCCCAGCATTTT. Its protein is CASSGGSAQPQHF. The chain couples TRBV6-5 to TRBJ1-5; tentatively, D is TRBD1 (5 bases). The length of the CDR3 is 13 residues. Germline loops: CDR1 MNHEY, CDR2 SVGAGI. The V gene lost 6 bases and the J gene lost 6 bases, with 12 bases spanning the gap.

The rearrangement joins TRBV12-5 to TRBJ2-5; no reliable D call. V gave up 3 bases and J gave up 0 bases, with 14 bases separating them. There are 16 residues in the CDR3. The germline V gene has CDR1 LGHNT and CDR2 FRNRAP. CDR3 bases: TGTGCTAGTGGTTTCGGTACTACCAGAGACCAAGAGACCCAGTACTTC. Translating gives CASGFGTTRDQETQYF.

This chain joins TRBV19 and TRBJ1-5; 9 bases agree with TRBD1. J gave up 6 bases and V 2 bases, and 2 bases lay outside the gene matches. Germline V gives CDR1 LNHDA, CDR2 SQIVND (reference sequence). There are 14 residues in the CDR3. CDR3 in amino acids: CASSITGGGQPQHF. The CDR3 DNA is TGTGCCAGTAGTATAACAGGGGGCGGTCAGCCCCAGCATTTT.

This clone has a handful of counts. The chain employs TRBV14 and TRBJ2-7, with 7 bases lining up with TRBD1. With V trimmed by 1 base and J by 2 bases, 14 bases remained unmatched. The CDR3 loop spans 18 amino acids. The germline CDR1 and CDR2 sequences are SGHDN and FVKESK. DNA of the CDR3: TGTGCCAGCAGCCAAGGAAGGGGCTTTGACAGGGCGGCCTACGAGCAGTACTTC. Translated: CASSQGRGFDRAAYEQYF.

The chain recombines TRBV15 with TRBJ2-3; D remains ambiguous. Germline V lookup: CDR1 LNHNV, CDR2 YYDKDF (reference sequence). This CDR3 is 14 amino acids long. The V and J ends lost 3 bases and 2 bases respectively, with 9 bases between them. The CDR3 nucleotides read TGTGCCACCAGCAGGCCAAGGTACACAGATACGCAGTATTTT. The encoded protein is CATSRPRYTDTQYF.

V and J are TRBV30 and TRBJ1-2, with 8 bases identical to TRBD1. Germline V CDR1 and CDR2: GTSNPN, SVGIG (reference sequence). This CDR3 comprises 13 residues. V lost 2 bases and J lost 2; bases outside the gene matches: 1. In nucleotides, the CDR3 is TGTGCCTGGAGTAGGACAGGGAACTATGGCTACACCTTC. Protein product: CAWSRTGNYGYTF.

This clone came up once. V and J are TRBV7-2 and TRBJ1-1; D ambiguous. Germline assignment: CDR1 SGHTA and CDR2 FQGNSA. V was shortened by 2 bases and J by 8 bases, with 12 bases between the two germline ends. The CDR3 covers 13 residues. The CDR3 sequence is CASSLLSLGEAFF. CDR3 sequence (DNA): TGTGCCAGCAGCTTACTTTCGTTAGGGGAAGCTTTCTTT.

In its sample, this clone was seen a few times. The chain uses TRBV7-2 and TRBJ2-1; D is ambiguous. The V gene's germline CDR1 is SGHTA and CDR2 FQGNSA. Deletions cut 1 base from V and 5 bases from J, with 9 bases between. The CDR3 is 14 residues long. Written as DNA, the CDR3 is TGTGCCAGCAGCTTAGTTTTTCGGCACAATGAGCAGTTCTTC. Protein: CASSLVFRHNEQFF. Full variable domain (remainder filled in from reference TRBV7-2 and TRBJ2-1): GAGVSQSPSNKVTEKGKDVELRCDPISGHTALYWYRQSLGQGLEFLIYFQGNSAPDKSGLPSDRFSAERTGGSVSTLTIQRTQQEDSAVYLCASSLVFRHNEQFFGPGTRLTVL.

V gene TRBV7-3 combines with J gene TRBJ1-2, with D tentatively TRBD1 (5 bases). V was clipped by 2 bases and J by 3 bases, with 7 bases between them. CDR1 SGHTA and CDR2 FQGTGA come from the germline V gene. The CDR3 length is 13 residues. In DNA, the CDR3 is TGTGCCAGCAGCTTAGGGGGGGACTATGGCTACACCTTC. Its translation is CASSLGGDYGYTF. Looking up the rest from reference TRBV7-3 and TRBJ1-2 gives the full variable domain: GAGVSQTPSNKVTEKGKYVELRCDPISGHTALYWYRQSLGQGPEFLIYFQGTGAADDSGLPNDRFFAVRPEGSVSTLKIQRTERGDSAVYLCASSLGGDYGYTFGSGTRLTVV.